Sequencing of this TCR beta chain was carried out in a study of blood T cell repertoires in COVID-19. Study in general: There were acute and convalescent COVID-19 samples, and they came from the United States, Italy and Spain. From T cells, B-cell-depleted T cells, or PBMCs came the material, which was cDNA or gDNA.

Either two negative PCRs, clearance, or symptom resolution qualified Cohort 3 donors as recovered. The V end was cut by 0 bases, the J end by 11 bases, with 10 bases between. There are 12 residues in the CDR3. CDR1 and CDR2 (germline): PRHDT, FYEKMQ (reference sequence). Study processing details: Estimates of nucleated cell counts were drawn from the amplification of reference gene primers. Libraries were prepared by immunoSEQ multiplex PCR; TCRdb keeps only in-frame clonotypes and omits some of them. The V and J calls and clone size come from that table; D and trimming were worked out from the DNA. The top ten clones hold under 20% of a sample with 330,000 or so clones, approximately 92% of them seen once.

The sequence came from a woman in her twenties or thirties who had recovered from COVID-19. Sequencing was performed on PBMCs or T cells enriched from blood (not recorded which). This sequence joins TRBV13 and TRBJ1-1; D is unresolved. This chain's CDR3 is CASSLGGGVAFF. As DNA, the CDR3 is TGTGCCAGCAGCTTAGGCGGCGGGGTTGCTTTCTTT.